This is a list of T cell receptor beta chains from one sample in a study of liver allograft versus peripheral blood T cells. TCRdb reprocessed the reads via MiXCR and lists one record per CDR3 protein. Of some 9,100 distinct CDR3 sequences listed, approximately 17% are singletons. The source is a human patient who had a liver transplant. Some T cells may have come from the graft donor. The CDR3 runs from the conserved cysteine through the conserved F or W. A D gene is named only where the DNA matches it firmly. Not all rows give a size; the values are once, few, many and, for expanded clones, a class.

j_call,d_call,cdr3_length,v_call,clone_size,cdr3_nt,cdr3_aa
TRBJ2-2,.,14,TRBV6-5,.,TGTGCCAGCACCCTGCGTAGGAGGGCCGGGGAGCTGTTTTTT,CASTLRRRAGELFF
TRBJ2-7,.,15,TRBV5-6,.,TGTGCCAGCGCCTGGGGGAGCAGGGGCCAGTACGAGCAGTACTTC,CASAWGSRGQYEQYF
TRBJ1-4,.,15,TRBV18,medium-sized,TGTGCCAGCTCACCACCATCCGAATCTAATGAAAAACTGTTTTTT,CASSPPSESNEKLFF
TRBJ1-1,.,14,TRBV7-2,medium-sized,TGTGCCAGCAGCTTAGTGACCGTGACTGCTGAAGCTTTCTTT,CASSLVTVTAEAFF
TRBJ1-2,.,16,TRBV30,.,TGTGCCTGGAGGGCTTTTGGCAGGGACTCAACTTATGGCTACACCTTC,CAWRAFGRDSTYGYTF
TRBJ2-7,TRBD1,15,TRBV25-1,.,TGTGCCAGCAGTGAACCCGGGACAGAAGATTACGAGCAGTACTTC,CASSEPGTEDYEQYF
TRBJ1-2,.,14,TRBV6-5,many,TGTGCCAGCAGTTACTCGACCTATGTCTATGGCTACACCTTC,CASSYSTYVYGYTF
TRBJ1-6,TRBD1,14,TRBV19,many,TGTGCCAGTAGTGGGACAGGGGAGAATTCACCCCTCCACTTT,CASSGTGENSPLHF
TRBJ1-2,.,13,TRBV27,.,TGTGCCAGCAGTTTAAGTCGGTCGTATGGCTACACCTTC,CASSLSRSYGYTF
TRBJ1-2,.,12,TRBV6-1,medium-sized,TGTGCCAGCAGTGGACAGGTCTATGGCTACACCTTC,CASSGQVYGYTF
TRBJ2-1,TRBD1,16,TRBV7-9,.,TGTGCCAGCAGCTTATCCCCCCAGGACAGGTCGAATGAGCAGTTCTTC,CASSLSPQDRSNEQFF
TRBJ2-7,.,11,TRBV6-1,many,TGTGCCAGCAGTGGTCAGGGCGAAGCGTACTTC,CASSGQGEAYF
TRBJ2-2,.,14,TRBV5-6,.,TGTGCCAGCAGCCTCCAGGGGAGCACCGGGGAGCTGTTTTTT,CASSLQGSTGELFF
TRBJ1-1,.,13,TRBV6-2/TRBV6-3,many,TGTGCCAGCAACCGGGGGTCGGACACTGAAGCTTTCTTT,CASNRGSDTEAFF
TRBJ1-6,.,15,TRBV19,medium-sized,TGTGCCAGTAGTATGGCAGGGAGAGGGAATTCACCCCTCCACTTT,CASSMAGRGNSPLHF
TRBJ2-7,.,12,TRBV12-3/TRBV12-4,few,TGTGCCAGCAGCGTTGGGGCCTACGAGCAGTACTTC,CASSVGAYEQYF
TRBJ2-3,.,11,TRBV5-3,few,TGTGCCAGAAGCTTGAGCGATACGCAGTATTTT,CARSLSDTQYF
TRBJ1-1,.,12,TRBV7-2,few,TGTGCCAGCAGCTTACTCTTACGTGAAGCTTTCTTT,CASSLLLREAFF
TRBJ2-7,TRBD1,15,TRBV6-1,.,TGTGCCAGCAGTGAAGGAATCGGGACAGCCTACGAGCAGTACTTC,CASSEGIGTAYEQYF
TRBJ1-2,.,12,TRBV10-3,medium-sized,TGTGCCATCAGTGAGGGATCAGGTGGCTACACCTTC,CAISEGSGGYTF
TRBJ1-2,.,16,TRBV15,many,TGTGCCACCGGTTTAATACAGGGCTCCCTCATCTATGGCTACACCTTC,CATGLIQGSLIYGYTF
TRBJ2-2,.,14,TRBV29-1,many,TGCAGCGCGGGAAGGACGGGGAACACCGGGGAGCTGTTTTTT,CSAGRTGNTGELFF
TRBJ1-2,.,15,TRBV6-5,few,TGTGCCAGCAGTTACTCGAAGGGGGGTGCCTATGGCTACACCTTC,CASSYSKGGAYGYTF
TRBJ1-3,.,15,TRBV10-3,many,TGTGCCATCACTAATGGACTCCTCTCTGGAAACACCATATATTTT,CAITNGLLSGNTIYF
TRBJ2-7,TRBD1,12,TRBV6-1,many,TGTGCCAGCAGAGACAGGGCATACGAGCAGTACTTC,CASRDRAYEQYF